The 8 T cell receptor beta chains below all came from one sample that was sequenced in a study of cytomegalovirus exposure and HLA in healthy donors. The PCR made use of 60 Vbeta and 13 Jbeta primers. Produced via immunoSEQ multiplex PCR; TCRdb's table is partial and in-frame only. Among about 250,000 clones listed, 80% were seen once. The specimen was PBMCs. The receptors originated from a girl aged 2 to 9 in good health and CMV-seronegative.

Here the CDR3 DNA reads TGTGCCAGCAGCTCTACCGGGATTGGGCATGAAAAACTGTTTTTT. The encoded protein is CASSSTGIGHEKLFF. This rearrangement joins TRBV7-9 to TRBJ1-4, with D unresolved. V was shortened by 4 bases and J by 6 bases, with 15 bases between the two germline ends. Germline CDR1 and CDR2: SEHNR and FQNEAQ (reference sequence). This CDR3 has 15 residues.

V gene TRBV7-3 combines with J gene TRBJ2-1; D is unclear. Germline loops: CDR1 SGHTA, CDR2 FQGTGA. Trimming shortened V by 0 bases and J by 8 bases, and 8 bases separated the two germline ends. The CDR3 loop spans 13 amino acids. The CDR3 is CASSLTIAYEQFF. The CDR3 nucleotides are TGTGCCAGCAGCTTAACCATAGCATATGAGCAGTTCTTC.

This chain connects TRBV7-9 to TRBJ2-1; TRBD2 matches at 11 bases. Germline lookup yields CDR1 SEHNR and CDR2 FQNEAQ (reference sequence). The V segment lost 5 bases and the J segment 9 bases; nucleotides outside the gene matches: 6. The CDR3 is 14 amino acids. CDR3 in amino acids: CASSVPLAGGEQFF. The CDR3 coding sequence is TGTGCCAGCAGCGTCCCTCTAGCGGGAGGTGAGCAGTTCTTC.

The chain couples TRBV30 to TRBJ1-3, with D possibly being TRBD1 (5 bases). The CDR3 covers 12 residues. Germline loops: CDR1 GTSNPN, CDR2 SVGIG (reference sequence). V was trimmed by 4 bases and J by 4 bases, leaving 8 bases between them. The CDR3 spells CAWTRQGNTIYF. The CDR3 DNA sequence: TGTGCCTGGACCCGACAGGGAAACACCATATATTTT.

The chain employs TRBV4-1 and TRBJ2-3; D unclear. Trimming shortened V by 0 bases and J by 0 bases, and 7 bases separated the two germline ends. CDR1 is MGHRA and CDR2 is YSYEKL in the germline V gene. This CDR3 contains 15 residues. CDR3 nucleotides: TGCGCCAGCAGCCAAGATTTGACTAGCACAGATACGCAGTATTTT. It encodes CASSQDLTSTDTQYF.

The J gene is TRBJ1-1, the V gene TRBV5-5; no clear D. Germline CDR1 is SGHKS and CDR2 is YYEKEE (reference sequence). The V end was cut by 2 bases, the J end by 4 bases, with 6 bases between. The CDR3 runs to 12 residues. CDR3 sequence: CASSFVLTEAFF. The CDR3 DNA follows: TGTGCCAGCAGCTTCGTCCTCACTGAAGCTTTCTTT.

This rearrangement joins TRBV28 to TRBJ1-1; possibly TRBD1 for D (5 bases). V was cut by 5 bases and J by 2 bases, with 9 bases left in between. The germline gives CDR1 MDHEN, CDR2 SYDVKM. CDR3 size: 13 residues. CDR3 DNA: TGTGCCAGCAGTGGGGGGAGAAACACTGAAGCTTTCTTT. Amino acid sequence: CASSGGRNTEAFF.

This clone was counted only a few times. Other DNA sequences in this specimen translate into the identical CDR3. This chain uses TRBV2 with TRBJ2-7, with 9 nucleotides matching TRBD1. CDR1 SNHLY and CDR2 FYNNEI come from the germline V gene. This CDR3 is 14 amino acids long. V was pared by 8 bases and J by 1 base, with 6 bases of the junction left unmatched. DNA for the CDR3: TGTGCCAGCGACAGGGGGGGCAATTCCTACGAGCAGTACTTC. Translating gives CASDRGGNSYEQYF.